The 31 T cell receptor beta chains given below trace back to one sample, sequenced in a study of PD-1 blockade in classical Hodgkin lymphoma. The method was immunoSEQ multiplex PCR; TCRdb's version includes in-frame clones alone and lacks a portion of them. The repertoire includes 6,000 to 7,000 clones, roughly 85% of them detected once, and under 3% sits in the top ten. There was relapse after autologous stem cell transplantation in every patient, and there was variation in brentuximab vedotin exposure. Investigators isolated CD4+ T cells from thawed PBMCs through magnetic negative selection. The specimen comprised CD4+ T cells from blood, sampled at baseline. All receptors come from a human donor with classical Hodgkin lymphoma.

V is TRBV6-1 and J is TRBJ1-1, with 10 bases identical to TRBD1. The length of the CDR3 is 13 residues. Germline CDR1 MNHNS, CDR2 SASEGT. V was pared by 4 bases and J by 4 bases, with 0 bases of the junction left unmatched. The CDR3 sequence is CASSGDRGTEAFF. CDR3 DNA sequence: TGTGCCAGCAGTGGGGACAGGGGCACTGAAGCTTTCTTT.

The V call is TRBV7-2, the J call TRBJ2-3; 8 bases align to TRBD2. Looked up from germline, CDR1 is SGHTA and CDR2 is FQGNSA. J lost 2 bases, V lost 6 bases, and 10 bases had no gene match. The CDR3 is 16 residues long. This chain's CDR3 is CASSPGVAGYTDTQYF. As DNA, the CDR3 is TGTGCCAGCAGTCCCGGGGTAGCGGGGTACACAGATACGCAGTATTTT.

V is TRBV10-2 and J is TRBJ1-5, with 8 positions matching TRBD1. Unmatched junction bases numbered 7, after V lost 5 bases and J lost 1 base. Germline CDR1 is WSHSY and CDR2 is SAAADI. This CDR3 has 16 amino acids. This CDR3 is CASSPNRGTSNQPQHF. The CDR3 DNA reads as TGCGCCAGCAGTCCTAACAGGGGGACGAGCAATCAGCCCCAGCATTTT.

J is TRBJ1-3 and V is TRBV4-1; 11 bases match TRBD1. V dropped 5 bases and J dropped 4; count of bases not matched to a gene: 7. CDR3 length: 16 amino acids. Germline CDR1 is MGHRA and CDR2 is YSYEKL. In DNA form, the CDR3 reads TGCGCCAGCAGCGTAGGACAGGGGGCAACAGGAAACACCATATATTTT. Translation: CASSVGQGATGNTIYF.

This chain connects TRBV7-9 to TRBJ2-5, with 11 bases identical to TRBD2. CDR1 and CDR2 (germline): SEHNR, FQNEAQ (reference sequence). V was pared by 5 bases and J by 9 bases, with 14 bases of the junction left unmatched. The CDR3 extends over 16 amino acids. The CDR3 protein is CASSPLAGGSRGAQYF. DNA of the CDR3: TGTGCCAGCAGCCCCCTAGCGGGAGGCTCACGCGGAGCCCAGTACTTC.

This clone occurred once. CDR3 loop: CASSYLAGVYNEQFF. The CDR3, as DNA: TGTGCCAGCAGTTATTTAGCGGGAGTCTACAATGAGCAGTTCTTC. The chain recombines TRBV6-6 with TRBJ2-1, with 9 bases that match TRBD2. V dropped 3 bases and J dropped 3; count of bases not matched to a gene: 3. The germline V gene encodes CDR1 MNHNY and CDR2 SVGAGI (reference sequence). This CDR3 contains 15 residues.

V gene TRBV9 combines with J gene TRBJ2-1; the match to TRBD1 covers 12 bases. Losses at the gene ends were 3 bases for V and 4 bases for J; bases not matched to a gene: 17. The V gene's germline CDR1 is SGDLS and CDR2 YYNGEE. This CDR3 is 20 amino acids long. The DNA for the CDR3 is TGTGCCAGCAGCGAGGGACAGGGGGCGAATGTCCTAATGGGGTACAATGAGCAGTTCTTC. Protein product: CASSEGQGANVLMGYNEQFF.

This sequence joins TRBV5-1 and TRBJ2-7; D gene unclear. The CDR3 contains 14 residues. Trimming cost V 0 bases and J 3 bases, with 10 bases left between them. Germline assignment: CDR1 SGHRS and CDR2 YFSETQ. The CDR3 DNA reads as TGCGCCAGCAGCTTGGCCCCATCTAACTACGAGCAGTACTTC. The encoded protein is CASSLAPSNYEQYF.

This chain connects TRBV5-6 to TRBJ1-2; unclear D gene. Per the germline V gene, CDR1 is SGHDT and CDR2 is YYEEEE. The ends were cut back, 0 bases at V and 4 bases at J, with 7 bases in the middle. This CDR3 region has 13 residues. The CDR3 protein is CASSLGNLYGYTF. The CDR3 DNA follows: TGTGCCAGCAGCTTGGGCAACCTCTATGGCTACACCTTC.

The sample holds a few counts of this clone. This sequence joins TRBV5-6 and TRBJ1-4; no firm D call. Trimming stripped 4 bases from V and 4 bases from J, with 20 bases between. The germline V gene encodes CDR1 SGHDT and CDR2 YYEEEE. The CDR3 totals 17 residues. In nucleotides, the CDR3 is TGTGCCAGCAGCCGCTTACGTCCGGGAGACCATAATGAAAAACTGTTTTTT. Translation gives CASSRLRPGDHNEKLFF.

The chain joins TRBV6-5 to TRBJ1-1; 7 bases map to TRBD1. This CDR3 spans 16 amino acids. Trimming took 2 bases from V and 2 from J; bases not matched to a gene: 8. Germline-derived CDR1 and CDR2 are MNHEY and SVGAGI. The CDR3 bases are TGTGCCAGCAGTTACATCAAGACAGGGACCAACACTGAAGCTTTCTTT. This translates into CASSYIKTGTNTEAFF.

The chain combines TRBV18 with TRBJ2-5; possible D gene TRBD2, 7 bases. V dropped 2 bases and J dropped 5 bases, with 15 bases sitting between them. Germline V CDR1 and CDR2: KGHSH, LQKENI. This CDR3 region has 15 residues. DNA for the CDR3: TGTGCCAGCTCACCATCCGCGGGGGCGCGGGAGACCCAGTACTTC. This encodes CASSPSAGARETQYF. Full variable domain (rest looked up from reference TRBV18 and TRBJ2-5): NAGVMQNPRHLVRRRGQEARLRCSPMKGHSHVYWYRQLPEEGLKFMVYLQKENIIDESGMPKERFSAEFPKEGPSILRIQQVVRGDSAAYFCASSPSAGARETQYFGPGTRLLVL.

The chain is built from TRBV15 and TRBJ2-3, with D tentatively TRBD1 or TRBD2 (6 bases each). V was shortened by 2 bases and J by 3 bases, with 18 bases between the two germline ends. CDR3 size: 17 residues. Germline V gives CDR1 LNHNV, CDR2 YYDKDF (reference sequence). The CDR3 nucleotides read TGTGCCACCAGCAGAAGAAATCGGGGGCCCCAAACAGATACGCAGTATTTT. It translates to CATSRRNRGPQTDTQYF.

The chain links TRBV6-6 to TRBJ2-5; 8 bases fit TRBD2. The J call is doubtful: the DNA matches TRBJ2-7 better. CDR1 MNHNY and CDR2 SVGAGI come from the germline V gene (reference sequence). The CDR3 is 15 amino acids. CDR3: CASSYLGLAGYEQYF. The CDR3 nucleotides are TGTGCCAGCAGTTACCTAGGGCTAGCGGGCTACGAGCAGTACTTC.

The rearrangement uses TRBV28 and TRBJ2-3; D is undetermined. The CDR3 is 15 residues long. The germline CDR1 and CDR2 sequences are MDHEN and SYDVKM. The V gene lost 3 bases and the J gene lost 3 bases, with 13 bases spanning the gap. The CDR3 here is CASSLLVFMTDTQYF. For the CDR3, the DNA is TGTGCCAGCAGTTTGCTAGTATTTATGACAGATACGCAGTATTTT.

The rearrangement links TRBV25-1 to TRBJ1-1; D remains ambiguous. The CDR3 covers 16 residues. V was trimmed by 4 bases and J by 4 bases, leaving 19 bases between them. The germline CDR1 and CDR2 sequences are MGHDK and SYGVNS. The CDR3 sequence: CASSGSVGERSTEAFF. CDR3 DNA sequence: TGTGCCAGCAGTGGATCGGTGGGAGAGCGGAGCACTGAAGCTTTCTTT.

This chain uses TRBV6-5 with TRBJ2-7; TRBD1 matches 8 bases. In germline, CDR1 is MNHEY, CDR2 SVGAGI. V lost 0 bases, J lost 1 base, and 2 bases stayed unmatched. The CDR3 has 15 amino acids. The DNA for the CDR3 is TGTGCCAGCAGTTACTCTAACAGGGGGTCCTACGAGCAGTACTTC. Its protein is CASSYSNRGSYEQYF.

V usage is TRBV5-1 and J usage is TRBJ2-5; TRBD1 aligns across 9 bases. V dropped 5 bases and J dropped 2; count of bases not matched to a gene: 7. Germline V gene lookup returns CDR1 SGHRS and CDR2 YFSETQ. CDR3 length: 15 amino acids. CDR3 sequence reads: CASSRTGGYQETQYF. CDR3 nucleotide sequence: TGCGCCAGCAGTCGAACAGGGGGCTATCAAGAGACCCAGTACTTC. Looking up the rest from reference TRBV5-1 and TRBJ2-5 gives the full variable domain: KAGVTQTPRYLIKTRGQQVTLSCSPISGHRSVSWYQQTPGQGLQFLFEYFSETQRNKGNFPGRFSGRQFSNSRSEMNVSTLELGDSALYLCASSRTGGYQETQYFGPGTRLLVL.

The chain has TRBV28 and TRBJ2-1; TRBD1 matches 8 bases. In germline, CDR1 is MDHEN, CDR2 SYDVKM. The CDR3 runs to 17 residues. The V gene end was trimmed by 5 bases and the J gene end by 6 bases; junction bases not matched to a gene: 15. CDR3 loop: CASSPSGQGKPFNEQFF. CDR3 coding DNA: TGTGCCAGCAGTCCGAGTGGACAGGGTAAACCATTCAATGAGCAGTTCTTC.

Only one count was recorded for this clone. The chain has TRBV5-5 and TRBJ1-3; 7 bases are a match to TRBD1. This CDR3 comprises 15 residues. V trimming: 2 bases; J trimming: 4 bases; junction bases outside the gene matches: 6. Germline-derived CDR1 and CDR2 are SGHKS and YYEKEE (reference sequence). CDR3 coding DNA: TGTGCCAGCAGCTTAGACAGGGTTGCCGGAAACACCATATATTTT. It codes for CASSLDRVAGNTIYF.

The chain employs TRBV6-6 and TRBJ1-4; D is possibly TRBD1 (6 bases). This CDR3 is built from 14 residues. Deletions cut 6 bases from V and 2 bases from J, with 10 bases between. CDR1 is MNHNY and CDR2 is SVGAGI in the germline V gene (reference sequence). CDR3 loop: CASSTGKTNEKLFF. The DNA for the CDR3 is TGTGCCAGCAGCACAGGGAAGACTAATGAAAAACTGTTTTTT.

V gene TRBV5-1 combines with J gene TRBJ2-3; 9 bases line up with TRBD2. The V gene's germline CDR1 is SGHRS and CDR2 YFSETQ. This CDR3 region has 16 residues. V shed 0 bases and J 5 bases; nucleotides not matched to a gene: 7. The chain's CDR3 is CASSLAAAGGIDTQYF. Written as DNA, the CDR3 is TGCGCCAGCAGCTTGGCCGCGGCGGGAGGGATAGATACGCAGTATTTT.

To note about this clone: The same CDR3 is also encoded by other DNA sequences in this sample. The genes are TRBV18 and TRBJ2-7, with TRBD1 as a possible D gene (5 bases). CDR3 length equals 12 residues. The germline V gene has CDR1 KGHSH and CDR2 LQKENI. Trimming took 4 bases from V and 3 from J, leaving 7 bases between them. This chain's CDR3 is CASSQDSYEQYF. The DNA of the CDR3 is TGTGCCAGCTCACAAGACAGCTACGAGCAGTACTTC.

The chain recombines TRBV5-1 with TRBJ1-3; no definite D call. From germline, CDR1 is SGHRS and CDR2 YFSETQ. CDR3 length: 14 residues. Between the trimmed V and J ends, which lost 0 bases and 4 bases, there was a span of 8 bases. CDR3 loop: CASSLVAAGNTIYF. The CDR3 DNA reads as TGCGCCAGCAGCTTGGTGGCAGCGGGAAACACCATATATTTT.

The genes are TRBV9 and TRBJ2-7, with TRBD2 matching 10 bases. V lost 0 bases, J lost 2 bases, and 8 bases stayed unmatched. Per the germline V gene, CDR1 is SGDLS and CDR2 is YYNGEE. The CDR3 runs 17 residues. CDR3 nucleotides: TGTGCCAGCAGCGTAGGGCTAGCGGGAGCCCTCACCTACGAGCAGTACTTC. Protein product: CASSVGLAGALTYEQYF.

The rearrangement joins TRBV6-6 to TRBJ1-5; D not resolved. CDR1 is MNHNY and CDR2 is SVGAGI in the germline V gene (reference sequence). The CDR3 has 13 amino acids. Trimming took 8 bases from V and 4 from J, leaving 12 bases between them. The CDR3 nucleotides read TGTGCCAGCGCCAGGAGTCAGAATCAGCCCCAGCATTTT. Translated, it gives CASARSQNQPQHF.

The V call is TRBV30, the J call TRBJ2-3; D might be TRBD1 (5 bases). There are 14 residues in the CDR3. V lost 4 bases, J lost 0 bases, and 11 bases lay in between. The germline CDR1 and CDR2 sequences are GTSNPN and SVGIG (reference sequence). The CDR3, as DNA: TGTGCCTGGATGGCAGGGCTCAGCACAGATACGCAGTATTTT. This translates into CAWMAGLSTDTQYF.

This rearrangement joins TRBV5-4 to TRBJ1-1; 9 positions agree with TRBD1. This CDR3 has 14 amino acids. CDR1 SGHNT and CDR2 YYREEE come from the germline V gene (reference sequence). After removal of 2 bases from V and 5 bases from J, the junction contained 4 bases not matched to a gene. CDR3 residues: CASSLQGAGTEAFF. DNA for the CDR3: TGTGCCAGCAGCTTACAGGGGGCCGGGACTGAAGCTTTCTTT.

Here the CDR3 reads CASSHKDRGPFEQYF. The CDR3 nucleotides read TGTGCCAGCAGCCATAAGGACAGGGGGCCCTTCGAGCAGTACTTC. The chain recombines TRBV11-1 with TRBJ2-7; 11 bases line up with TRBD1. The CDR3 runs to 15 residues. Trimming took 5 bases from V and 6 from J; bases not matched to a gene: 9. CDR1 is SGHAT and CDR2 is FQDESV in the germline V gene (reference sequence).

V is TRBV4-1 and J is TRBJ2-5; a weak D match, TRBD2 (7 bases). In germline, CDR1 is MGHRA, CDR2 YSYEKL. The CDR3 covers 18 residues. The V gene lost 3 bases and the J gene lost 4 bases, with 24 bases spanning the gap. The CDR3 bases are TGCGCCAGCAGCCAGGCGGGGGTGGGGGCAGCGAGTCCAGAGACCCAGTACTTC. It codes for CASSQAGVGAASPETQYF.

The chain is built from TRBV5-1 and TRBJ2-5; 11 bases map to TRBD1. V was pared by 4 bases and J by 0 bases, with 5 bases of the junction left unmatched. CDR3 length: 16 residues. CDR1 is SGHRS and CDR2 is YFSETQ in the germline V gene. CDR3 sequence: CASSGGTGGYQETQYF. CDR3 DNA: TGCGCCAGCAGCGGAGGGACAGGGGGATACCAAGAGACCCAGTACTTC.